The clone carrying this T cell receptor beta chain has only a few counts. Its antigen remains unidentified. One entry per CDR3 protein, called by TCRdb with MiXCR from the 5' RACE reads. The sample holds about 540,000 distinct CDR3 sequences, about 13% seen once. Germline V lookup: CDR1 DFQATT, CDR2 SNEGSKA (reference sequence). The V gene lost 0 bases and the J gene lost 3 bases, with 10 bases spanning the gap. This CDR3 contains 14 residues. The data belong to a study of CD8 T cells in ankylosing spondylitis. Findings and limits, study-wide: In ankylosing spondylitis blood, a motif of eight highly homologous TCR beta variants appeared characteristic.

The chain joins TRBV20-1 to TRBJ2-3, with D unresolved. The specimen was blood, either unsorted or a sorted T cell fraction (not recorded which). The clonotype was recovered from a male donor with ankylosing spondylitis. The CDR3 sequence is CSARDHLGTDTQYF. The CDR3 region has the DNA TGCAGTGCTAGAGATCATCTTGGGACAGATACGCAGTATTTT.